Below, one T cell receptor (beta chain) is given with its context. As yet, its antigen is unknown. The sample is drawn from a study of blood T cells in healthy people across ages. Broader study findings: Unsorted PBMC input precluded a conclusive naive versus antigen-experienced comparison.

A sample-barcoded 5' primer and a J-beta primer mix were used in a second PCR of roughly 6 to 11 cycles. TCRdb re-analysed the 5' RACE reads in MiXCR, keeping a single row per CDR3 protein. Counted here are 550,000 to 750,000 distinct CDR3 sequences, 20% to 25% occurring once; the ten biggest clones make up roughly 3.6%. Looked up from germline, CDR1 is SGHTA and CDR2 is FQGNSA. V was shortened by 3 bases and J by 5 bases, with 10 bases between the two germline ends. This CDR3 is built from 14 residues. The clonotype comes from a man between 65 and 85 years old in good health. This chain connects TRBV7-2 to TRBJ2-2; a weak D match, TRBD2 (5 bases). Sequencing used blood. The CDR3 DNA reads TGTGCCAGCAGCTTCCTCGAGCGGACCGGGGAGCTGTTTTTT. It yields the protein CASSFLERTGELFF.